The 25 T cell receptor beta chains below were found in one sample sequenced in a study of T cell responses to AZD1222 COVID-19 vaccine. The data were produced by immunoSEQ multiplex PCR, yet TCRdb's version contains in-frame clones alone and is incomplete. The sample shows 130,000 or so clones, roughly 90% of them seen only once. This material consisted of peripheral blood, taken on day 0 of AZD1222 vaccination. Receptor source: an adult in good health.

The J gene is TRBJ2-7, the V gene TRBV14, with a tentative D call TRBD1 (5 bases). V was pared by 4 bases and J by 9 bases, with 16 bases between. From germline, CDR1 is SGHDN and CDR2 FVKESK. This CDR3 spans 13 amino acids. The CDR3 is CASSLGRVWMQYF. The CDR3, as DNA: TGTGCCAGCAGCCTTGGCAGGGTCTGGATGCAGTACTTC.

V usage is TRBV7-9 and J usage is TRBJ2-2; D might be TRBD1 (6 bases). Trimming stripped 1 base from V and 2 bases from J, with 17 bases between. Germline loops: CDR1 SEHNR, CDR2 FQNEAQ (reference sequence). The length of the CDR3 is 18 residues. Here the CDR3 reads CASSLGDRRLINTGELFF. The CDR3 coding sequence is TGTGCCAGCAGCTTAGGAGACAGGCGCTTAATTAACACCGGGGAGCTGTTTTTT.

The rearrangement uses TRBV5-4 and TRBJ2-1; TRBD2 matches at 8 bases. Trimming removed 2 bases from V and 7 bases from J; junction bases left unmatched: 5. Looked up from germline, CDR1 is SGHNT and CDR2 is YYREEE (reference sequence). This CDR3 contains 14 residues. This chain's CDR3 is CASSFSAGGNEQFF. Here the CDR3 DNA reads TGTGCCAGCAGCTTCTCCGCGGGGGGTAATGAGCAGTTCTTC. Together with reference TRBV5-4 and TRBJ2-1, the CDR3 gives the full variable domain: ETGVTQSPTHLIKTRGQQVTLRCSSQSGHNTVSWYQQALGQGPQFIFQYYREEENGRGNFPPRFSGLQFPNYSSELNVNALELDDSALYLCASSFSAGGNEQFFGPGTRLTVL.

The genes are TRBV19 and TRBJ1-3; D remains unclear. The V end lost 4 bases, the J end lost 0 bases, and 13 bases lay between the germline ends. The CDR3 is 16 amino acids. The germline gives CDR1 LNHDA, CDR2 SQIVND (reference sequence). CDR3 in DNA: TGTGCCAGTAGTAGCCCGGGAGGAGTCTCTGGAAACACCATATATTTT. It codes for CASSSPGGVSGNTIYF.

The chain employs TRBV7-8 and TRBJ2-1; D call uncertain. Germline V gene sequence: CDR1 SGHVS, CDR2 FQNEAQ. The CDR3 is 12 residues long. Between the trimmed V and J ends, which lost 4 bases and 6 bases, there was a span of 7 bases. The CDR3 loop is CASSSHGNEQFF. CDR3 DNA: TGTGCCAGCAGCTCCCACGGCAATGAGCAGTTCTTC.

V usage is TRBV4-3 and J usage is TRBJ1-2, with D perhaps matching TRBD1 (5 bases). Germline-derived CDR1 and CDR2 are LGHNA and YSLEER. This CDR3 region has 17 residues. V lost 0 bases and J lost 4, with 18 bases in between. CDR3 loop: CASSQEDGDQGVYGYTF. CDR3 bases: TGCGCCAGCAGCCAAGAGGATGGTGACCAGGGTGTCTATGGCTACACCTTC.

This chain joins TRBV5-1 and TRBJ2-3; TRBD2 is a possible D gene (5 bases). Germline V CDR1 and CDR2: SGHRS, YFSETQ. The CDR3 spans 15 residues. V lost 3 bases and J 1 base, leaving 12 bases between the germline ends. The CDR3 nucleotides are TGCGCCAGCAGCTCTTTTGGGAGAGGCACAGATACGCAGTATTTT. Protein sequence: CASSSFGRGTDTQYF.

This chain joins TRBV4-1 and TRBJ1-2; D is unresolved. From germline, CDR1 is MGHRA and CDR2 YSYEKL. The CDR3 extends over 14 amino acids. The V end was cut by 0 bases, the J end by 4 bases, with 9 bases between. The CDR3 DNA reads TGCGCCAGCAGCCAAGATTCAATGGGCTATGGCTACACCTTC. It yields the protein CASSQDSMGYGYTF.

Only one count was recorded for this clone. The chain combines TRBV6-2 or TRBV6-3 with TRBJ1-2, with 8 bases identical to TRBD1. V lost 0 bases to trimming and J lost 4 bases; unmatched junction nucleotides: 10. The CDR3 is 17 amino acids. Per germline, CDR1 MNHEY and CDR2 SVGEGT. CDR3 sequence reads: CASSYSRGTGSIYGYTF. CDR3 nucleotide sequence: TGTGCCAGCAGTTACTCGAGAGGGACAGGCTCTATCTATGGCTACACCTTC.

This chain links TRBV5-6 with TRBJ2-7; D unclear. Germline V gives CDR1 SGHDT, CDR2 YYEEEE. The CDR3 length is 12 residues. Trimming removed 4 bases from V and 1 base from J, with 6 bases in between. CDR3 nucleotide sequence: TGTGCCAGCAGCCTTCCATCCTACGAGCAGTACTTC. Translation: CASSLPSYEQYF. The full variable domain, completed using reference TRBV5-6 and TRBJ2-7, is DAGVTQSPTHLIKTRGQQVTLRCSPKSGHDTVSWYQQALGQGPQFIFQYYEEEERQRGNFPDRFSGHQFPNYSSELNVNALLLGDSALYLCASSLPSYEQYFGPGTRLTVT.

The rearrangement links TRBV9 to TRBJ2-1; 15 bases match TRBD2. Unmatched junction bases numbered 7, after V lost 5 bases and J lost 4 bases. This CDR3 has 17 residues. The germline V gene has CDR1 SGDLS and CDR2 YYNGEE. CDR3 amino acids: CASSGGLAGGTYNEQFF. The CDR3 DNA reads TGTGCCAGCAGTGGGGGACTAGCGGGAGGAACGTACAATGAGCAGTTCTTC. The variable domain in full, completed from reference TRBV9 and TRBJ2-1, reads DSGVTQTPKHLITATGQRVTLRCSPRSGDLSVYWYQQSLDQGLQFLIQYYNGEERAKGNILERFSAQQFPDLHSELNLSSLELGDSALYFCASSGGLAGGTYNEQFFGPGTRLTVL.

Only one count was recorded for this clone. The genes are TRBV25-1 and TRBJ2-5; 11 nucleotides match TRBD1. Per germline, CDR1 MGHDK and CDR2 SYGVNS. The CDR3 loop spans 17 amino acids. V lost 4 bases and J lost 5; bases outside the gene matches: 12. This chain's CDR3 is CASSADRGRYLRETQYF. The CDR3 DNA reads as TGTGCCAGCAGTGCGGACAGGGGGCGATATTTGCGGGAGACCCAGTACTTC.

The rearrangement links TRBV6-5 to TRBJ2-7, with TRBD2 as a possible D gene (5 bases). The CDR3 is made up of 15 amino acids. CDR1 is MNHEY and CDR2 is SVGAGI in the germline V gene. Trimming removed 6 bases from V and 3 bases from J, with 18 bases in between. CDR3 nucleotides: TGTGCCAGCAGCCGAGAGGCAGGAGGCGTCTACGAGCAGTACTTC. It translates to CASSREAGGVYEQYF.

The chain carries TRBV29-1 and TRBJ2-1; 7 nucleotides agree with TRBD2. The germline CDR1 and CDR2 sequences are SQVTM and ANQGSEA. The length of the CDR3 is 14 residues. Trimming cost V 3 bases and J 5 bases; bases outside gene matches: 7. The DNA of the CDR3 is TGCAGCGTTGACGGGCGGGAGCCCAACAATGAGCAGTTCTTC. Translation: CSVDGREPNNEQFF.

V is TRBV7-2 and J is TRBJ2-2; 10 bases fit TRBD2. Trimming at V came to 4 bases and at J to 6 bases, leaving 11 bases not matched to a gene. CDR1 and CDR2 (germline): SGHTA, FQGNSA. The CDR3 length is 17 residues. The CDR3 protein is CASSSPGVAGGAGELFF. The CDR3 DNA reads TGTGCCAGCAGCTCCCCGGGGGTAGCGGGGGGCGCCGGGGAGCTGTTTTTT.

The chain links TRBV28 to TRBJ2-3; either TRBD1 or TRBD2 may fit D (5 bases each). The germline V gene encodes CDR1 MDHEN and CDR2 SYDVKM. V lost 5 bases and J 2 bases, leaving 17 bases between the germline ends. This CDR3 has 16 residues. The DNA of the CDR3 is TGTGCCAGCAGTACACCCGGGGCATCAAACACAGATACGCAGTATTTT. Amino acids: CASSTPGASNTDTQYF.

This chain connects TRBV6-5 to TRBJ1-6; unclear D gene. The CDR3 sequence is 13 residues long. Between the trimmed V and J ends, which lost 5 bases and 7 bases, there was a span of 9 bases. Germline values: CDR1 MNHEY, CDR2 SVGAGI. The chain's CDR3 is CASSRTVNSPLHF. Written as DNA, the CDR3 is TGTGCCAGCAGTAGGACGGTAAATTCACCCCTCCACTTT.

This chain joins TRBV6-5 and TRBJ1-2, with D perhaps matching TRBD1 (5 bases). The CDR3 loop spans 12 amino acids. The germline CDR1 and CDR2 sequences are MNHEY and SVGAGI. Trimming shortened V by 5 bases and J by 4 bases, and 8 bases separated the two germline ends. The CDR3: CASSMDTYGYTF. In DNA, the CDR3 is TGTGCCAGCAGTATGGACACCTATGGCTACACCTTC.

The chain carries TRBV19 and TRBJ1-2; 7 nucleotides agree with TRBD1. The CDR3 is 13 residues long. In germline, CDR1 is LNHDA, CDR2 SQIVND (reference sequence). V trimming: 6 bases; J trimming: 8 bases; junction bases outside the gene matches: 9. The DNA for the CDR3 is TGTGCCAGTAGGCGGGGAAGACAGGGCGGCTACACCTTC. Translating gives CASRRGRQGGYTF.

The chain links TRBV5-1 to TRBJ2-2; D may be TRBD1 (5 bases). The CDR3 sequence is 13 residues long. With 3 bases removed from V and 7 bases from J, the gap between germline ends came to 10 bases. Germline V CDR1 and CDR2: SGHRS, YFSETQ. CDR3 DNA: TGCGCCAGCAGCTCACAGGAGATCGGGGAGCTGTTTTTT. This encodes CASSSQEIGELFF. The full variable domain, rest sourced from reference TRBV5-1 and TRBJ2-2, is KAGVTQTPRYLIKTRGQQVTLSCSPISGHRSVSWYQQTPGQGLQFLFEYFSETQRNKGNFPGRFSGRQFSNSRSEMNVSTLELGDSALYLCASSSQEIGELFFGEGSRLTVL.

This sequence joins TRBV19 and TRBJ2-1, with TRBD2 identical over 12 bases. With V trimmed by 2 bases and J by 9 bases, 5 bases remained unmatched. The CDR3 length is 15 residues. Germline V CDR1 and CDR2: LNHDA, SQIVND (reference sequence). CDR3 in amino acids: CASSIRTSGVGEQFF. For the CDR3, the DNA is TGTGCCAGTAGTATAAGGACTAGCGGGGTTGGTGAGCAGTTCTTC.

This sequence joins TRBV7-2 and TRBJ2-7; tentatively, D is TRBD1 or TRBD2 (7 bases each). Germline CDR1 SGHTA, CDR2 FQGNSA. The CDR3 runs to 13 residues. The V gene lost 8 bases and the J gene lost 3 bases, with 14 bases spanning the gap. The CDR3, as DNA: TGTGCCAGCGCCCCAGGGGGGGGCTACGAGCAGTACTTC. Translating it yields CASAPGGGYEQYF.

CDR3 DNA sequence: TGTGCCAGTAGTATGGCGGCAGGGGCAACCACCGAGCAGTACTTC. It specifies CASSMAAGATTEQYF. The chain links TRBV19 to TRBJ2-7; TRBD1 is a possible D gene (6 bases). Trimming took 3 bases from V and 6 from J, leaving 18 bases between them. The CDR3 is 15 amino acids. Per the germline V gene, CDR1 is LNHDA and CDR2 is SQIVND (reference sequence).

This clone was seen only a few times. The genes are TRBV6-2 or TRBV6-3 and TRBJ2-3, with TRBD2 matching over 9 bases. V shed 5 bases, J shed 4 bases, and the junction held 10 bases outside the gene matches. Germline V gene lookup returns CDR1 MNHEY and CDR2 SVGEGT. The CDR3 has 16 amino acids. This CDR3 reads CASSSGGRASADTQYF. The CDR3 nucleotides read TGTGCCAGCAGTAGCGGGGGGAGGGCTAGCGCAGATACGCAGTATTTT.

This chain joins TRBV5-4 and TRBJ1-3; 7 bases are shared with TRBD1. The CDR3 has 14 amino acids. Germline CDR1 and CDR2: SGHNT and YYREEE (reference sequence). Unmatched junction bases numbered 5, after V lost 4 bases and J lost 4 bases. The CDR3, as DNA: TGTGCCAGCAGCGCCAGGACAGGAGGAAACACCATATATTTT. It encodes CASSARTGGNTIYF.